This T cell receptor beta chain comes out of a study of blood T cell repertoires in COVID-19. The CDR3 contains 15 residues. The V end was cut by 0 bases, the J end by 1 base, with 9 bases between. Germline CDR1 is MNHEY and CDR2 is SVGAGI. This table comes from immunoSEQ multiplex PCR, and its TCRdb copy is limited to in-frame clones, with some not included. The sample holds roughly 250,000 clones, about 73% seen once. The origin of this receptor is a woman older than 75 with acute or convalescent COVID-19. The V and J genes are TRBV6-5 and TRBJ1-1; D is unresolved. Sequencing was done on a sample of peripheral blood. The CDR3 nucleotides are TGTGCCAGCAGTTACTCGGTATCCAGGAACACTGAAGCTTTCTTT. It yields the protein CASSYSVSRNTEAFF.